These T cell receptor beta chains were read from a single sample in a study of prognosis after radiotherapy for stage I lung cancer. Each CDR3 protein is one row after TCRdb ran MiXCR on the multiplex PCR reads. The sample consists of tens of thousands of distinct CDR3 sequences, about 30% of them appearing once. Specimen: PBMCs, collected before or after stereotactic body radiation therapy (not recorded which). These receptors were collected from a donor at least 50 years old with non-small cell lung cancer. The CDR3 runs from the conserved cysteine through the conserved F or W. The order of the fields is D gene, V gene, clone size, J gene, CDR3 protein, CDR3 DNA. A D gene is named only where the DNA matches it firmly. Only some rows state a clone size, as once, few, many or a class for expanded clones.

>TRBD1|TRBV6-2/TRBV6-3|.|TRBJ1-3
CASIPAPGQGARSGNTIYF
TGTGCCAGCATCCCAGCACCGGGACAGGGGGCGCGATCTGGAAACACCATATATTTT
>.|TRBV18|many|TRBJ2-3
CASSPRDTGTDTQYF
TGTGCCAGCTCACCAAGGGACACCGGCACAGATACGCAGTATTTT
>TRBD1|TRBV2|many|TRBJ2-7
CASSTGVWEQYF
TGTGCCAGCTCAACAGGGGTTTGGGAGCAGTACTTC
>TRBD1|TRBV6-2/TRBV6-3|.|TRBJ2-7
CASRRTGVYDQYF
TGTGCCAGCAGGAGGACAGGGGTCTACGATCAGTACTTC
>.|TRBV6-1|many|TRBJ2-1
CASRDSTSFRGEQFF
TGTGCCAGCAGAGACTCGACTTCCTTTAGGGGTGAGCAGTTCTTC
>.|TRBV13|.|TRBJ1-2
CASSLGRGLEDGYTF
TGTGCCAGCAGCTTAGGCCGGGGGTTGGAGGATGGCTACACCTTC
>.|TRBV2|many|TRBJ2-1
CASSDPTQGFYNEQFF
TGTGCCAGCAGTGACCCTACACAGGGTTTCTACAATGAGCAGTTCTTC
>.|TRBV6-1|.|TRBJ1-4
CAGRARVGTEKLFF
TGTGCCGGCAGAGCCCGCGTAGGGACTGAAAAACTGTTTTTT
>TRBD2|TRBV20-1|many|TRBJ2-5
CSAKALAGDIQETQYF
TGCAGTGCTAAGGCCCTAGCGGGGGACATCCAAGAGACCCAGTACTTC
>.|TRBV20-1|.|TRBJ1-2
CSARTYSSGLYAYTF
TGCAGTGCTAGGACGTACTCCTCGGGCCTCTATGCCTACACCTTC
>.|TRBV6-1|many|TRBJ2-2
CASSTYRAGGELFF
TGTGCCAGCAGTACATACAGGGCCGGCGGGGAGCTGTTTTTT
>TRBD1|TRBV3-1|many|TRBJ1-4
CASSPGTGKVSEKLFF
TGTGCCAGCAGCCCAGGGACAGGGAAGGTAAGTGAAAAACTGTTTTTT
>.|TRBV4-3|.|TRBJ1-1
CASPRPGPNTEAFF
TGCGCCAGCCCTAGGCCGGGACCGAACACTGAAGCTTTCTTT
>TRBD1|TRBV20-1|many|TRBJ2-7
CSAKPGTGRDEQYF
TGCAGTGCTAAACCCGGGACAGGGCGCGACGAGCAGTACTTC
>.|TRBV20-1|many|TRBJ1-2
CSAVVGNYGYTF
TGCAGTGCTGTGGTAGGGAACTATGGCTACACCTTC
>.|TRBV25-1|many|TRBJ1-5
CASSPNGPFSPQHF
TGTGCCAGCAGCCCCAACGGCCCCTTTTCGCCCCAGCATTTT
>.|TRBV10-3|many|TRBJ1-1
CAISESASAEAFF
TGTGCCATCAGTGAGTCCGCGAGCGCTGAAGCTTTCTTT
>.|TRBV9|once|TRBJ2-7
CASRVRETGHEQYF
TGTGCCAGCAGAGTGCGTGAGACAGGACACGAGCAGTACTTC
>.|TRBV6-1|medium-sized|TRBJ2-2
CASSVHGLNTGELFF
TGTGCCAGCAGTGTTCACGGGCTGAACACCGGGGAGCTGTTTTTT
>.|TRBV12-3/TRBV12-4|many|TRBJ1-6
CASSLGGEPLHF
TGTGCCAGCAGTTTAGGGGGGGAACCCCTCCACTTT
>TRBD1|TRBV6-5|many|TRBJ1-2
CASSYDRGRGGYTF
TGTGCCAGCAGTTATGACAGGGGGCGCGGTGGCTACACCTTC
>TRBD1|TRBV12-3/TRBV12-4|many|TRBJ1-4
CASSLKGTAEKLFF
TGTGCCAGCAGTTTAAAGGGGACAGCCGAAAAACTGTTTTTT
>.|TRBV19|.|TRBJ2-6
CASSTTPPGANVLTF
TGTGCCAGTTCTACCACCCCCCCTGGGGCCAACGTCCTGACTTTC
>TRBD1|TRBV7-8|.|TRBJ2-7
CASSFGQGDEQYF
TGTGCCAGCAGCTTCGGTCAGGGGGACGAGCAGTACTTC
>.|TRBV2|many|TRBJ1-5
CASSGGGSNQPQHF
TGTGCCAGCAGTGGGGGGGGTAGCAATCAGCCCCAGCATTTT
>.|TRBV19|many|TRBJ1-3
CASTEGASGNTIYF
TGTGCCAGTACGGAGGGAGCCTCTGGAAACACCATATATTTT
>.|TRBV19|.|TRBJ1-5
CASIPGQGRNQPQHF
TGTGCCAGTATCCCTGGGCAGGGGCGCAATCAGCCCCAGCATTTT
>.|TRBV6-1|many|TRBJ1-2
CASSRDPRYGYTF
TGTGCCAGCAGTCGGGACCCAAGGTATGGCTACACCTTC
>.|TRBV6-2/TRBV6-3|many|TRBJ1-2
CASSRRKDGYTF
TGTGCCAGCAGTCGCCGTAAGGATGGCTACACCTTC
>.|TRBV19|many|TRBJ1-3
CASGTWRENTIYF
TGTGCCAGTGGAACCTGGAGGGAAAACACCATATATTTT
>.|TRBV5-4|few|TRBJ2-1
CASSLGPTGYEQFF
TGTGCCAGCAGCTTGGGCCCCACGGGCTATGAGCAGTTCTTC
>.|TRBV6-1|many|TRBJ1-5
CASGDRSNQPQHF
TGTGCCAGCGGGGACCGAAGCAATCAGCCCCAGCATTTT
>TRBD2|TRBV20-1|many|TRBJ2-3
CSADLGTSGSTDTQYF
TGCAGTGCTGATTTGGGGACTAGCGGTAGCACAGATACGCAGTATTTT
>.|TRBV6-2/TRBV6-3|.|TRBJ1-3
CASSYFGETGNTIYF
TGTGCCAGCAGTTACTTCGGCGAGACTGGAAACACCATATATTTT
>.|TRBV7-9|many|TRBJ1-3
CASSLRTDSGNTIYF
TGTGCCAGCAGCCTCCGTACAGACTCTGGAAACACCATATATTTT
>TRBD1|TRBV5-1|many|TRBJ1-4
CASSLYPLGTANEKLFF
TGCGCCAGCAGCTTGTATCCTTTAGGGACAGCTAATGAAAAACTGTTTTTT
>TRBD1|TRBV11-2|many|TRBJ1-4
CASSLGQGTNEKLFF
TGTGCCAGCAGCTTAGGACAGGGGACTAATGAAAAACTGTTTTTT
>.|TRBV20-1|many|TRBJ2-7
CSAGKPRAGFYEQYF
TGCAGTGCTGGAAAGCCGAGGGCGGGGTTCTACGAGCAGTACTTC
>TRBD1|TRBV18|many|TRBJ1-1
CASSASQGSTEAFF
TGTGCCAGCTCGGCCTCACAGGGGTCCACTGAAGCTTTCTTT
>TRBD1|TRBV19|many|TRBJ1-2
CASTTGQGTVGGYTF
TGTGCCAGTACCACCGGACAGGGGACGGTCGGCGGCTACACCTTC
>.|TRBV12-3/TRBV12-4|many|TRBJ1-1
CASTGLNTEAFF
TGTGCCAGCACAGGGCTTAACACTGAAGCTTTCTTT
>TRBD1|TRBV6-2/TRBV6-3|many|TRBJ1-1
CASKITGGASRGAFF
TGTGCCAGCAAAATCACAGGGGGCGCTTCCCGCGGAGCTTTCTTT
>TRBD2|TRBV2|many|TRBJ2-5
CASSVPGLAAQETQYF
TGTGCCAGCAGTGTGCCGGGACTAGCGGCCCAAGAGACCCAGTACTTC
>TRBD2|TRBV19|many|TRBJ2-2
CASSLAGRDTGELFF
TGTGCCAGTAGCCTAGCGGGGAGAGACACCGGGGAGCTGTTTTTT
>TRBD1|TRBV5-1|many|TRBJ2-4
CASSGGTGSFAIQYF
TGCGCCAGCAGTGGAGGGACAGGGTCGTTCGCCATTCAGTACTTC
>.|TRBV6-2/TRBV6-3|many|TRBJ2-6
CASSYSTGHRRAGANVLTF
TGTGCCAGCAGTTACTCGACAGGACATCGAAGAGCTGGGGCCAACGTCCTGACTTTC
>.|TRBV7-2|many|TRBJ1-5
CASSSALYQPQHF
TGTGCCAGCAGCTCCGCCCTATATCAGCCCCAGCATTTT
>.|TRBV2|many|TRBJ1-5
CASSDRAPNQPQHF
TGTGCCAGCAGTGACCGGGCCCCCAATCAGCCCCAGCATTTT
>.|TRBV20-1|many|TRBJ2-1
CSAFASSYNEQFF
TGCAGTGCGTTTGCCAGCTCCTACAATGAGCAGTTCTTC